This is a list of T cell receptor beta chains from one sample in a study of beta chain features in type 1 diabetes. Generated by immunoSEQ multiplex PCR, the TCRdb table keeps only in-frame clones and is missing some. The data hold under 130,000 clones, with under 30% observed a single time. Input material: central memory CD4+ T cells from blood. The receptors come from a woman aged 18-35 years with type 1 diabetes. CDR3s include the opening cysteine and the closing phenylalanine or tryptophan. The D gene is left open where the match is weak. Only part of the rows carry a size: once, few, many, or a class if the clone is expanded.

abundance,v_gene,j_gene,d_gene,CDR3aa,CDR3nt
few,TRBV28,TRBJ2-5,TRBD1,CASSFNAQGSQSETQYF,TGTGCCAGCAGTTTTAATGCACAGGGGTCCCAGTCGGAGACCCAGTACTTC
-,TRBV7-2,TRBJ2-3,TRBD1,CASSSRQGASDTQYF,TGTGCCAGCAGCTCCCGACAGGGGGCTTCAGATACGCAGTATTTT
-,TRBV11-3,TRBJ2-1,-,CASSSGSYNEQFF,TGTGCCAGCAGCTCAGGGTCCTACAATGAGCAGTTCTTC
few,TRBV11-2,TRBJ2-1,TRBD1,CASSRQGSSYNEQFF,TGTGCCAGCAGCCGACAGGGCAGCTCCTACAATGAGCAGTTCTTC
-,TRBV7-9,TRBJ2-1,-,CASSLVPFWHEQFF,TGTGCCAGCAGCTTAGTCCCCTTTTGGCATGAGCAGTTCTTC
once,TRBV27,TRBJ1-3,TRBD1,CASSLGPTGGRDTIYF,TGTGCCAGCAGTTTAGGCCCGACAGGGGGCAGGGACACCATATATTTT
few,TRBV6-1,TRBJ1-1,TRBD1,CASSADRANTEAFF,TGTGCCAGCAGTGCCGACAGGGCAAACACTGAAGCTTTCTTT
-,TRBV7-9,TRBJ2-1,-,CASSLTGLYNEQFF,TGTGCCAGCAGCTTGACTGGACTTTACAATGAGCAGTTCTTC
few,TRBV2,TRBJ1-4,TRBD1,CASSGDRVGEKLFF,TGTGCCAGCAGTGGGGACAGGGTCGGTGAAAAACTGTTTTTT
-,TRBV7-6,TRBJ2-1,-,CASSLEGRGGQFF,TGTGCCAGCAGCTTAGAAGGGCGGGGTGGGCAGTTCTTC